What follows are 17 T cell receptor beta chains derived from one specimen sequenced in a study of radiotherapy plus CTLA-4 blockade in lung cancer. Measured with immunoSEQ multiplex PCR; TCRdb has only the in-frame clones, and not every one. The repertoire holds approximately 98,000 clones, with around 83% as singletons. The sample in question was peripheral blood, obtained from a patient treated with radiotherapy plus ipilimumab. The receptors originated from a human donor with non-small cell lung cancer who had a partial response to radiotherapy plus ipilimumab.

This CDR3 reads CASSSGQANSNQPQHF. The CDR3 DNA sequence: TGTGCCAGCAGTTCTGGACAGGCGAATAGCAATCAGCCCCAGCATTTT. This chain joins TRBV7-9 and TRBJ1-5; 7 bases are a match to TRBD1. This CDR3 region has 16 residues. V shed 6 bases, J shed 0 bases, and the junction held 8 bases outside the gene matches. In germline, CDR1 is SEHNR, CDR2 FQNEAQ (reference sequence).

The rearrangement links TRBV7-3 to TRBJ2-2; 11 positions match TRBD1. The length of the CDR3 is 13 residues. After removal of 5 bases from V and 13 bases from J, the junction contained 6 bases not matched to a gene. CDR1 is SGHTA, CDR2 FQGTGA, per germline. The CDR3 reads CASSPTDRGRLFF. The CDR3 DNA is TGTGCCAGCAGCCCAACGGACAGGGGGCGGCTGTTTTTT.

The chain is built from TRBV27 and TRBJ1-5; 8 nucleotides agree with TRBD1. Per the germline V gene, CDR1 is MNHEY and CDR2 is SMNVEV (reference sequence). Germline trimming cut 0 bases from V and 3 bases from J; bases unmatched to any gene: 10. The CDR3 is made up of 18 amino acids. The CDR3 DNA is TGTGCCAGCAGTTTATCCGGGACAGGACGCTATAACAATCAGCCCCAGCATTTT. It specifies CASSLSGTGRYNNQPQHF.

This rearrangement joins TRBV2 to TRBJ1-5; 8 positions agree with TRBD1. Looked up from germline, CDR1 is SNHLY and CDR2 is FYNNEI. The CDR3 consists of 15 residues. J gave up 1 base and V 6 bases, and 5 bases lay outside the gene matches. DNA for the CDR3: TGTGCCAGCAGCTTACAGGGGGGGAGCAATCAGCCCCAGCATTTT. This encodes CASSLQGGSNQPQHF.

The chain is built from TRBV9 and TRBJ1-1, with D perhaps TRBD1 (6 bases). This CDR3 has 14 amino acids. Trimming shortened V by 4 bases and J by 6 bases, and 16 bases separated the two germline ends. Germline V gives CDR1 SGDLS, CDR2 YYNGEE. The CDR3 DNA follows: TGTGCCAGCAGCCCAATACAGGGTTCCTCTGAAGCTTTCTTT. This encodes CASSPIQGSSEAFF.

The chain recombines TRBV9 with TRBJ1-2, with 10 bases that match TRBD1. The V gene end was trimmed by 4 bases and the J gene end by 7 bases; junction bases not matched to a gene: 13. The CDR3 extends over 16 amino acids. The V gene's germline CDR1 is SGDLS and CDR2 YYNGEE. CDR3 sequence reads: CASSHGQGDLYGGYTF. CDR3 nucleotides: TGTGCCAGCAGCCACGGACAGGGGGATCTTTATGGTGGCTACACCTTC.

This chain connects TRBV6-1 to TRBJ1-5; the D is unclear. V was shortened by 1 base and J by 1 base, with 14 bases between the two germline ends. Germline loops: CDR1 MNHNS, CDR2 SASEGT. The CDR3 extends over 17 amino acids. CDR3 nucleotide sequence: TGTGCCAGCAGTGAAGTCCCCGTCGGGTTAAGCAATCAGCCCCAGCATTTT. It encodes CASSEVPVGLSNQPQHF.

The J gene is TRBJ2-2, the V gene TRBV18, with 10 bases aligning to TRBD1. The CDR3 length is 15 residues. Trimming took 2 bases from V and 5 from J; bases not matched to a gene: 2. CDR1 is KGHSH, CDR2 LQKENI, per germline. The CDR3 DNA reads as TGTGCCAGCTCACCAGGGACAGGGGCGACCGGGGAGCTGTTTTTT. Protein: CASSPGTGATGELFF. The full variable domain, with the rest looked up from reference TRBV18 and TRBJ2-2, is NAGVMQNPRHLVRRRGQEARLRCSPMKGHSHVYWYRQLPEEGLKFMVYLQKENIIDESGMPKERFSAEFPKEGPSILRIQQVVRGDSAAYFCASSPGTGATGELFFGEGSRLTVL.

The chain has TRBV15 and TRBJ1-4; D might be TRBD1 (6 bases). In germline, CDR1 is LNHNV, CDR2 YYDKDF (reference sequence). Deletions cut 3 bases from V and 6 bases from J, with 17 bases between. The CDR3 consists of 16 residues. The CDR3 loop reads CATSSEPGVLYEKLFF. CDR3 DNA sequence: TGTGCCACCAGCAGTGAACCAGGGGTGTTGTATGAAAAACTGTTTTTT.

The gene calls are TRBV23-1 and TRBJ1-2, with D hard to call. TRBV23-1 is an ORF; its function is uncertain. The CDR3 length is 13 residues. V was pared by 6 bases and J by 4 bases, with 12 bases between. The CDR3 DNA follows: TGCGCCAGCAGCCTAGGGAGTTTCTATGGCTACACCTTC. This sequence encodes CASSLGSFYGYTF.

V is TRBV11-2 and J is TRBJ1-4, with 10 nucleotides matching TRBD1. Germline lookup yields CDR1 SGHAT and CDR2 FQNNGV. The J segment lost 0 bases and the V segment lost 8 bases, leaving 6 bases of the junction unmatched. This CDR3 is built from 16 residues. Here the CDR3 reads CASRGQGSATNEKLFF. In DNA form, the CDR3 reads TGTGCCAGCCGGGGACAGGGGAGTGCAACTAATGAAAAACTGTTTTTT.

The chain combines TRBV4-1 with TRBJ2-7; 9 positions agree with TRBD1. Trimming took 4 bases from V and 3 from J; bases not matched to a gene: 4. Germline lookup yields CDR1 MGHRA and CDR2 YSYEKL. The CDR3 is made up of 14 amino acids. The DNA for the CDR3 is TGCGCCAGCAGCCGGGGACAGGGCATCTACGAGCAGTACTTC. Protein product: CASSRGQGIYEQYF.

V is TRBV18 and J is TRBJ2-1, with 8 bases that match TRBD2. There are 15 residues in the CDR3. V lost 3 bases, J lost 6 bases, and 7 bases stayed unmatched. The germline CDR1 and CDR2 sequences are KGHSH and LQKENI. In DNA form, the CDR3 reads TGTGCCAGCTCACCGCCGACTAGCGTAGGCAATGAGCAGTTCTTC. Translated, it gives CASSPPTSVGNEQFF. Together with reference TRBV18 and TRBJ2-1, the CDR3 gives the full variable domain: NAGVMQNPRHLVRRRGQEARLRCSPMKGHSHVYWYRQLPEEGLKFMVYLQKENIIDESGMPKERFSAEFPKEGPSILRIQQVVRGDSAAYFCASSPPTSVGNEQFFGPGTRLTVL.

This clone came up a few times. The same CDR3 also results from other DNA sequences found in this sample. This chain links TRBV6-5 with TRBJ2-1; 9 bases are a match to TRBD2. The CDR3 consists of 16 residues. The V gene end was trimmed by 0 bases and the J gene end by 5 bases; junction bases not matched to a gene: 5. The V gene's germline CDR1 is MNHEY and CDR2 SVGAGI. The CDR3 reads CASSYSGLAGNNEQFF. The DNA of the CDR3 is TGTGCCAGCAGTTACTCGGGGCTAGCGGGGAACAATGAGCAGTTCTTC.

The CDR3 loop is CASRPGQRNTGELFF. DNA for the CDR3: TGTGCCAGCAGGCCGGGACAGCGGAACACCGGGGAGCTGTTTTTT. The J gene is TRBJ2-2, the V gene TRBV6-5; 7 nucleotides agree with TRBD1. The V segment lost 6 bases and the J segment 1 base; nucleotides outside the gene matches: 5. The CDR3 runs 15 residues. Germline CDR1 and CDR2: MNHEY and SVGAGI.

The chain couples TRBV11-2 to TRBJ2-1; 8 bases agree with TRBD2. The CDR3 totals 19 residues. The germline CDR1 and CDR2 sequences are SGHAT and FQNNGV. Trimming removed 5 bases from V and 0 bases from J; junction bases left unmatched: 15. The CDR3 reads CASSRTSPLFQSSYNEQFF. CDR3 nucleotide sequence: TGTGCCAGCAGCCGGACTAGCCCACTCTTCCAAAGCTCCTACAATGAGCAGTTCTTC.

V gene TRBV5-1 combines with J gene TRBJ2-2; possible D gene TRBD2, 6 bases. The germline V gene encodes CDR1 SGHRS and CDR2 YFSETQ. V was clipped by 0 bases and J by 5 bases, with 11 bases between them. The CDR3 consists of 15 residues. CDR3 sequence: CASSLEGLPTGELFF. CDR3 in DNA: TGCGCCAGCAGCTTGGAGGGACTTCCTACCGGGGAGCTGTTTTTT.